A selection of T cell receptor beta chains follows, all from one sample in a study of T cells of healthy individuals. TCRdb reprocessed the 5' RACE reads with MiXCR, giving one entry per CDR3 protein. The sample lists approximately 89,000 distinct CDR3 sequences; roughly 5.1% were seen once. The receptors originated from a female donor in good health. The CDR3 runs from the conserved cysteine through the conserved F or W. A D gene is named only where the DNA matches it firmly. Part of the rows lack a size; the others show once, few, many or a class for expanded clones.

D	V	size	J	DNA	CDR3
-	TRBV4-3	-	TRBJ2-2	TGCGCCAGCAGCCATTCGAATGCGAACACCGGGGAGCTGTTTTTT	CASSHSNANTGELFF
-	TRBV18	many	TRBJ1-4	TGTGCCAGCTCACCACAGCAAGAGGAAAAACTGTTTTTT	CASSPQQEEKLFF
-	TRBV7-2	few	TRBJ1-1	TGTGCCAGCAGTGGTCGCCAGGGCGTAGAAGCTTTCTTT	CASSGRQGVEAFF
-	TRBV5-1	few	TRBJ1-5	TGCGCCAGCAGCTTGGTGTCGGGAATAGATCAGCCCCAGCATTTT	CASSLVSGIDQPQHF
-	TRBV7-9	-	TRBJ2-3	TGTGCCAGCAGCCACGGGGGTGCGGGGAGCACAGATACGCAGTATTTT	CASSHGGAGSTDTQYF
TRBD2	TRBV20-1	many	TRBJ2-3	TGCAGTGCTTTTCATAGCGGGAGCGGCACAGATACGCAGTATTTT	CSAFHSGSGTDTQYF
TRBD2	TRBV7-8	-	TRBJ2-5	TGTGCCGCCGGAGGGCTAGCGGGGCCGGAGGAGACCCAGTACTTC	CAAGGLAGPEETQYF
TRBD2	TRBV2	many	TRBJ2-2	TGTGCCAGCAGGGCTACTAGCGGGAGAGGTACCGGGGAGCTGTTTTTT	CASRATSGRGTGELFF
TRBD2	TRBV4-3	many	TRBJ2-7	TGCGCCAGCAGCCAAACCCGCGGGGGAGGTTTAACTACCCACGAGCAGTACTTC	CASSQTRGGGLTTHEQYF
TRBD1	TRBV12-3/TRBV12-4	many	TRBJ1-5	TGTGCCAGCAGCTTAAACCGGGACAGGGGGCATAGCAATCAGCCCCAGCATTTT	CASSLNRDRGHSNQPQHF
-	TRBV20-1	many	TRBJ2-7	TGCAGTGCTAGGGCCCTGAGTGGTTACGAGCAGTACTTC	CSARALSGYEQYF
-	TRBV20-1	many	TRBJ2-1	TGCAGTGCTACTAATCTAGCTTCAGCCTACAATGAGCAGTTCTTC	CSATNLASAYNEQFF
TRBD2	TRBV29-1	many	TRBJ2-3	TGCAGCGTTGGTTACCTAGCGGGTAGCACAGATACGCAGTATTTT	CSVGYLAGSTDTQYF
-	TRBV7-2	many	TRBJ2-7	TGTGCCAGCAGCTTAGTGCTATTCGAGCAGTACTTC	CASSLVLFEQYF
TRBD1	TRBV6-1	few	TRBJ1-1	TGTGCCAGCAGGAGGGACAGGTTGAACACTGAAGCTTTCTTT	CASRRDRLNTEAFF
-	TRBV2	many	TRBJ2-3	TGTGCCAGCAGTGAATATGGACAGACCATCGCAGATACGCAGTATTTT	CASSEYGQTIADTQYF
-	TRBV29-1	many	TRBJ2-5	TGCAGCGGGACAGTCCAAGAGACCCAGTACTTC	CSGTVQETQYF
-	TRBV27	many	TRBJ1-5	TGTGCCAGCAGTTTGGGGCAGGGGCCGCAGCCCCAGCATTTT	CASSLGQGPQPQHF
-	TRBV9	many	TRBJ2-3	TGTGCCAGCAGCGTAGGGACCACTAGCACAGATACGCAGTATTTT	CASSVGTTSTDTQYF
-	TRBV19	once	TRBJ1-4	TGTGCCAGTAGTATTCTCTCGGGGGAAAAACTGTTTTTT	CASSILSGEKLFF